Presented here are 21 T cell receptor beta chains from one specimen sequenced in a study of Ad26.COV2.S vaccination and SARS-CoV-2 variants. Using immunoSEQ multiplex PCR, the repertoire was profiled, and TCRdb retains in-frame clones only, with some absent. There are hundreds of thousands of clones in the sample; 89% occur only once, and 1.5% lies in the top ten. Treatment reported: approximately 18 received Ad26.COV2.S at low or high dose, single or two shots; five or six received placebo; per-sample allocation not given. Samples analyzed were those drawn on day 63 after the first vaccine or placebo injection. The material was peripheral blood, obtained in a trial of Ad26.COV2.S vaccine versus placebo. Receptors were obtained from a person between 18 and 65 years old who received the Ad26.COV2.S COVID-19 vaccine or a placebo.

V usage is TRBV7-8 and J usage is TRBJ2-5, with TRBD1 matching 10 bases. The junction had 5 bases not matched to a gene; V was cut back by 5 bases and J by 2 bases. CDR3 length equals 15 residues. The V gene's germline CDR1 is SGHVS and CDR2 FQNEAQ. CDR3 sequence: CASSPTGGGQETQYF. The CDR3 DNA is TGTGCCAGCAGCCCGACAGGGGGCGGGCAAGAGACCCAGTACTTC.

The chain links TRBV30 to TRBJ2-7; the D is unclear. The germline CDR1 and CDR2 sequences are GTSNPN and SVGIG (reference sequence). The CDR3 covers 12 residues. V was clipped by 2 bases and J by 6 bases, with 11 bases between them. The CDR3 spells CAWSRTSTEQYF. The DNA of the CDR3 is TGTGCCTGGAGTAGAACTTCTACCGAGCAGTACTTC. The full variable domain, completed using reference TRBV30 and TRBJ2-7, is SQTIHQWPATLVQPVGSPLSLECTVEGTSNPNLYWYRQAAGRGLQLLFYSVGIGQISSEVPQNLSASRPQDRQFILSSKKLLLSDSGFYLCAWSRTSTEQYFGPGTRLTVT.

The J gene is TRBJ1-4, the V gene TRBV3-1 (or the pseudogene TRBV3-2), with D uncertain. CDR1 and CDR2 from the germline V gene are LGHDT and YNNKEL (reference sequence). The CDR3 is 14 amino acids. Trimming stripped 4 bases from V and 5 bases from J, with 11 bases between. CDR3 DNA: TGTGCCAGCAGCCGTAGGGCTTACAATGAAAAACTGTTTTTT. Its protein product is CASSRRAYNEKLFF.

On this clone: In the same sample, other DNA sequences code for this CDR3. V is TRBV27 and J is TRBJ2-7; 9 bases are a match to TRBD1. The V and J ends lost 5 bases and 5 bases, in that order; junction bases with no gene match: 4. Germline V gene lookup returns CDR1 MNHEY and CDR2 SMNVEV (reference sequence). The CDR3 has 13 residues. In DNA, the CDR3 is TGTGCCAGCAGTCTGGGACAGGGAGACGAGCAGTACTTC. Translated, it gives CASSLGQGDEQYF.

The genes are TRBV5-4 and TRBJ2-7; 10 bases map to TRBD2. The V gene's germline CDR1 is SGHNT and CDR2 YYREEE (reference sequence). V shed 4 bases, J shed 3 bases, and the junction held 7 bases outside the gene matches. This CDR3 has 15 residues. The CDR3 nucleotides read TGTGCCAGCAGCCCCCTAGCGGGAGAGGACTACGAGCAGTACTTC. Its protein is CASSPLAGEDYEQYF.

This clone is a singleton in its sample. This chain uses TRBV6-5 with TRBJ2-2; D possibly matches TRBD1 or TRBD2 (6 bases each). V shed 7 bases and J shed 3 bases, with 12 bases lying between them. The CDR3 runs 14 residues. Looked up from germline, CDR1 is MNHEY and CDR2 is SVGAGI. As DNA, the CDR3 is TGTGCCAGCACCCAGAGGGGGGACACCGGGGAGCTGTTTTTT. This gives the protein CASTQRGDTGELFF.

This clone was seen a handful of times. The chain employs TRBV27 and TRBJ1-3, with D uncertain. Trimming removed 3 bases from V and 0 bases from J, with 9 bases in between. From germline, CDR1 is MNHEY and CDR2 SMNVEV (reference sequence). The CDR3 totals 15 residues. CDR3: CASSLQLNSGNTIYF. The CDR3 DNA reads as TGTGCCAGCAGTTTGCAACTCAACTCTGGAAACACCATATATTTT.

The chain carries TRBV9 and TRBJ2-1, with 9 positions matching TRBD1. Germline trimming cut 4 bases from V and 9 bases from J; bases unmatched to any gene: 11. Per germline, CDR1 SGDLS and CDR2 YYNGEE. The length of the CDR3 is 15 residues. The DNA for the CDR3 is TGTGCCAGCAGCCTCAGTGGGACAGGGTATAGTGAGCAGTTCTTC. The encoded protein is CASSLSGTGYSEQFF.

There are a few counts of this clone. The chain combines TRBV7-3 with TRBJ1-2; perhaps TRBD1 as D (5 bases). This CDR3 is 14 amino acids long. From germline, CDR1 is SGHTA and CDR2 FQGTGA. Trimming took 5 bases from V and 4 from J, leaving 14 bases between them. The CDR3 DNA is TGTGCCAGCAGCCCAGGGAATTCGGCCTATGGCTACACCTTC. Its translation: CASSPGNSAYGYTF. Full variable domain (remainder filled in from reference TRBV7-3 and TRBJ1-2): GAGVSQTPSNKVTEKGKYVELRCDPISGHTALYWYRQSLGQGPEFLIYFQGTGAADDSGLPNDRFFAVRPEGSVSTLKIQRTERGDSAVYLCASSPGNSAYGYTFGSGTRLTVV.

V usage is TRBV6-2 or TRBV6-3 and J usage is TRBJ2-7; 11 nucleotides match TRBD2. The CDR3 runs 18 residues. The V gene's germline CDR1 is MNHEY and CDR2 SVGEGT. Trimming took 5 bases from V and 2 from J; bases not matched to a gene: 14. As DNA, the CDR3 is TGTGCCAGCAGTCCCGGGTTAGCGGGGGGGCCGAAGACCTACGAGCAGTACTTC. Translation gives CASSPGLAGGPKTYEQYF.

The genes are TRBV5-1 and TRBJ2-7; maybe TRBD2 (6 bases). Per germline, CDR1 SGHRS and CDR2 YFSETQ. Trimming stripped 0 bases from V and 6 bases from J, with 16 bases between. This CDR3 is 15 amino acids long. The CDR3 region has the DNA TGCGCCAGCAGCTTGGCGGAGGGAGCCCTAGCCGAGCAGTACTTC. Protein sequence: CASSLAEGALAEQYF.

V is TRBV4-2 and J is TRBJ1-3; D is undetermined. V was shortened by 0 bases and J by 0 bases, with 6 bases between the two germline ends. Germline CDR1 reads LGHNA; CDR2 reads YNFKEQ. CDR3 length: 15 residues. DNA for the CDR3: TGTGCCAGCAGCCAAGATCGGAGCTCTGGAAACACCATATATTTT. Translating gives CASSQDRSSGNTIYF.

The rearrangement uses TRBV19 and TRBJ2-1; TRBD1 matches at 7 bases. The V gene end was trimmed by 0 bases and the J gene end by 7 bases; junction bases not matched to a gene: 12. CDR1 and CDR2 from the germline V gene are LNHDA and SQIVND (reference sequence). The CDR3 has 17 residues. The CDR3 nucleotides are TGTGCCAGTAGTATAGATCCCCCACAGGGGAGAAGGAATGAGCAGTTCTTC. Its protein is CASSIDPPQGRRNEQFF.

The rearrangement links TRBV9 to TRBJ1-2, with D hard to call. The CDR3 covers 13 residues. Between the trimmed V and J ends, which lost 0 bases and 4 bases, there was a span of 7 bases. Germline assignment: CDR1 SGDLS and CDR2 YYNGEE. CDR3 region: CASSVVGAYGYTF. The CDR3 region has the DNA TGTGCCAGCAGCGTAGTAGGAGCCTATGGCTACACCTTC.

This sequence joins TRBV7-2 and TRBJ2-7; D ambiguous. Trimming stripped 1 base from V and 3 bases from J, with 10 bases between. This CDR3 contains 14 residues. Germline V gene sequence: CDR1 SGHTA, CDR2 FQGNSA. This CDR3 is CASSLGATIYEQYF. CDR3 sequence (DNA): TGTGCCAGCAGCTTAGGCGCGACGATCTACGAGCAGTACTTC.

This clone was seen a handful of times. The chain combines TRBV13 with TRBJ2-7; 7 bases align to TRBD1. V was pared by 4 bases and J by 6 bases, with 9 bases of the junction left unmatched. The CDR3 has 14 amino acids. Germline-derived CDR1 and CDR2 are PRHDT and FYEKMQ (reference sequence). CDR3 residues: CASSSRQGRREQYF. The CDR3 bases are TGTGCCAGCAGCTCCCGACAGGGTCGGCGCGAGCAGTACTTC.

J is TRBJ2-3 and V is TRBV5-5, with 8 bases fitting TRBD2. Per germline, CDR1 SGHKS and CDR2 YYEKEE (reference sequence). V shed 0 bases, J shed 5 bases, and the junction held 8 bases outside the gene matches. The CDR3 has 16 amino acids. In nucleotides, the CDR3 is TGTGCCAGCAGCTTGGGAGCTAGCGGGCTGGGAGATACGCAGTATTTT. The encoded protein is CASSLGASGLGDTQYF.

This clone has just one count. The chain is built from TRBV27 and TRBJ2-4; D perhaps matches TRBD1 (5 bases). The CDR3 loop spans 14 amino acids. V was shortened by 2 bases and J by 2 bases, with 7 bases between the two germline ends. Germline-derived CDR1 and CDR2 are MNHEY and SMNVEV (reference sequence). The CDR3 spells CASSLPGTKNIQYF. CDR3 coding DNA: TGTGCCAGCAGTTTACCAGGGACCAAAAACATTCAGTACTTC.

The chain carries TRBV7-2 and TRBJ1-1; D perhaps matches TRBD1 (5 bases). The CDR3 is 13 amino acids. Germline CDR1 is SGHTA and CDR2 is FQGNSA. The V end was cut by 5 bases, the J end by 1 base, with 8 bases between. The CDR3 reads CASSTDRNTEAFF. The CDR3 bases are TGTGCCAGCAGCACCGACAGGAACACTGAAGCTTTCTTT.

V and J are TRBV5-4 and TRBJ1-1, with D maybe TRBD1 (5 bases). Trimming pared 3 bases from V and 0 bases from J, leaving 12 bases between. This CDR3 has 15 residues. The V gene's germline CDR1 is SGHNT and CDR2 YYREEE (reference sequence). The CDR3 protein is CASSSGGRVNTEAFF. DNA of the CDR3: TGTGCCAGCAGCTCGGGGGGAAGGGTGAACACTGAAGCTTTCTTT.

The rearrangement links TRBV11-2 to TRBJ2-5; TRBD1 aligns across 9 bases. The germline gives CDR1 SGHAT, CDR2 FQNNGV. With V trimmed by 4 bases and J by 3 bases, 9 bases remained unmatched. This CDR3 has 16 amino acids. The CDR3 protein is CASSSVSRTGEETQYF. Here the CDR3 DNA reads TGTGCCAGCAGCTCAGTGTCACGGACAGGGGAAGAGACCCAGTACTTC. Complete variable domain (other parts from reference TRBV11-2 and TRBJ2-5): EAGVAQSPRYKIIEKRQSVAFWCNPISGHATLYWYQQILGQGPKLLIQFQNNGVVDDSQLPKDRFSAERLKGVDSTLKIQPAKLEDSAVYLCASSSVSRTGEETQYFGPGTRLLVL.